This T cell receptor beta chain was profiled in a study of blood T cell repertoires in COVID-19. Study information: T cells, B-cell-depleted T cells, or PBMCs provided the cDNA or gDNA that served as material.

Per the original data handling: Researchers report that nucleated cell counts were estimated from reference gene primer amplification. Only in-frame clones appear in the TCRdb table, and some are missing; sequencing was by immunoSEQ multiplex PCR. The V and J calls and clone size come from that table; D and trimming were worked out from the DNA. Of more than 200,000 clones in the sample, 75% to 90% are singletons; the top ten hold 2.6%. The sample comprised peripheral blood. The sequence came from a woman in her 70s with active or convalescent COVID-19.

CDR3 DNA sequence: TGTGCCAGCTCACCTGGACAGGCTTCTTATGGCTACACCTTC. Encoded protein: CASSPGQASYGYTF. J is TRBJ1-2 and V is TRBV18; 7 nucleotides agree with TRBD1. The germline V gene has CDR1 KGHSH and CDR2 LQKENI. V gave up 3 bases and J gave up 5 bases; unmatched junction bases: 6. CDR3 length: 14 residues.